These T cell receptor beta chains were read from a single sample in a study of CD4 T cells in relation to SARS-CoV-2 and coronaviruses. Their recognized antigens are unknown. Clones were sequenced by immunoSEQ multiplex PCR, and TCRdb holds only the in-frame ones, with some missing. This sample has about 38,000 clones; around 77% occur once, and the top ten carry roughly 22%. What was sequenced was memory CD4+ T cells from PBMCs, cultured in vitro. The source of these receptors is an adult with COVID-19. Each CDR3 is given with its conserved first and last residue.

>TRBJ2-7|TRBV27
CASRKQSSYEQYF
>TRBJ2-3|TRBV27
CASRVADTQYF
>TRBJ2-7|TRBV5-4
CASSPDRARSYEQYF
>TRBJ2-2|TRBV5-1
CASSLGEGRTGELFF
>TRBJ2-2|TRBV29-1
CSPGQGVIGGELFF
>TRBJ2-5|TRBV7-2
CASSLDGKEVETQYF
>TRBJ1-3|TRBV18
CASSPERNSGNTIYF
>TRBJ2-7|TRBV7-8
CASSRDREGEQYF
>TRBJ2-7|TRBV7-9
CASSFASGNFGGSYEQYF
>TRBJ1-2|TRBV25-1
CASSVQGTYGYTF
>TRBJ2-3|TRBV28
CASSSRQAYTDTQYF
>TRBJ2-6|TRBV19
CATAQGSSSGANVLTF
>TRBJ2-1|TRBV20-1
CSAREVDVVIF
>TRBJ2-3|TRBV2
CASNGATTGNQASDTDTQYF
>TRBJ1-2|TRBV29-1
CSVEGGGLTETYGYTF
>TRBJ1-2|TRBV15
CATSREGSHWSYTF
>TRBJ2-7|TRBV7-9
CASGGSSYEQYF
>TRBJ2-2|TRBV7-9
CASSQTGGEVTGELFF
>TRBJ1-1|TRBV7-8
CASSSRDRGRMYPGNTEAFF
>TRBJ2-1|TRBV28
CASGRRDAPYNEQFF
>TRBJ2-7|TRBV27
CASSLGFAYEQYF
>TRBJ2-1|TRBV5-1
CASSSIPTSGGSYNEQFF
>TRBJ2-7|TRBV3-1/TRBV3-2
CASSVQGSYEQYF
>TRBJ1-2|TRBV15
CATSRASYGYTF
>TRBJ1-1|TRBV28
CASRPPGGFTEAFF
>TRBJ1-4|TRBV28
CASSSYRSANEKLFF
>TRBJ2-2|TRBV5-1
CASSDRETGELFF
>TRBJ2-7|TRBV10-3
CAISEFKGSYEQYF
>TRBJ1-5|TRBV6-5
CASSRQGARQPQHF
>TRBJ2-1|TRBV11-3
CASSLEGGGSYNEQFF
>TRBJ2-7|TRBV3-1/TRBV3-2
CASSDGTGAYEQYF
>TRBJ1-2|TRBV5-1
CASSSEFRHGYTF
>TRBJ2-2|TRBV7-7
CASSPPAGWELFF
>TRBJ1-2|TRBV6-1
CASSEIGGGYGYTF
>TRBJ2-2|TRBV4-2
CASSRGLARTRTNTGELFF
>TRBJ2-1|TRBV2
CASKRGDYNEQFF
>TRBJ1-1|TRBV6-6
CASRQDWGTLFTEAFF